Listed below are T cell receptor beta chains from one sample, sequenced in a study of regulatory T cells in long-lasting Graves disease. TCRdb called the multiplex PCR reads again in MiXCR, with one record for every CDR3 protein. The table shows fewer than 350,000 distinct CDR3 sequences, with more than 15% occurring only once. The source was peripheral blood mononuclear cells (PBMCs), collected at new diagnosis, from a patient treated with antithyroid drugs. All receptors come from a female donor with Graves disease. The CDR3 runs from the conserved cysteine through the conserved F or W. Each record gives: J gene, clone size, V gene, CDR3 protein. Size tells how often a clone was seen (once, few, many) or the class of an expanded clone, and some rows leave it out.

j_gene: TRBJ2-2
abundance: -
v_gene: TRBV3-1
CDR3aa: CASSQWGGRNTGELFF

j_gene: TRBJ2-2
abundance: many
v_gene: TRBV12-3/TRBV12-4
CDR3aa: CASRGRPGELFF

j_gene: TRBJ2-7
abundance: many
v_gene: TRBV9
CDR3aa: CASSVGTVYEQYF

j_gene: TRBJ1-1
abundance: many
v_gene: TRBV19
CDR3aa: CASRKDRLNTEAFF

j_gene: TRBJ2-1
abundance: many
v_gene: TRBV3-1
CDR3aa: CASSQDGGRGQFF

j_gene: TRBJ2-2
abundance: many
v_gene: TRBV2
CDR3aa: CASSEWDGDTGELFF

j_gene: TRBJ2-7
abundance: many
v_gene: TRBV10-3
CDR3aa: CAIRRRDTSYEQYF

j_gene: TRBJ2-3
abundance: many
v_gene: TRBV11-2
CDR3aa: CASSLGGSLADTQYF

j_gene: TRBJ2-5
abundance: few
v_gene: TRBV11-3
CDR3aa: CASRQPGVLETQYF

j_gene: TRBJ2-1
abundance: many
v_gene: TRBV5-1
CDR3aa: CASSLVTGVNNEQFF

j_gene: TRBJ2-7
abundance: many
v_gene: TRBV7-8
CDR3aa: CASSLVGGQQIVYEQYF

j_gene: TRBJ2-7
abundance: many
v_gene: TRBV19
CDR3aa: CASSIGTQEAYEQYF

j_gene: TRBJ1-2
abundance: -
v_gene: TRBV5-6
CDR3aa: CASRGAYGYTF

j_gene: TRBJ2-7
abundance: many
v_gene: TRBV20-1
CDR3aa: CSATGTSDYEQYF

j_gene: TRBJ1-1
abundance: few
v_gene: TRBV9
CDR3aa: CASSVAPENTEAFF